This T cell receptor (beta chain) was found in a study of graft-versus-host responses after intestinal transplantation. Study-level background: Induction with anti-thymocyte globulin, then tacrolimus and steroids for around three years, was given to all recipients.

This table comes from immunoSEQ multiplex PCR, and its TCRdb copy is limited to in-frame clones, with some not included. This table has over 100,000 clones, about 92% appearing once. Notes on this clone: The antigen is unknown.

CDR1 is SGDLS and CDR2 is YYNGEE in the germline V gene. The CDR3 has 15 amino acids. Trimming pared 4 bases from V and 4 bases from J, leaving 17 bases between. This receptor was taken from a human donor who was the organ donor for an intestinal transplant. The input for sequencing was unstimulated CD4+ T cells sorted from spleen or lymph node cells, taken before transplant. This rearrangement joins TRBV9 to TRBJ1-1, with D unclear. This CDR3 is CASSSRLTLGTEAFF. As DNA, the CDR3 is TGTGCCAGCAGCTCTCGCCTAACACTGGGCACTGAAGCTTTCTTT.